This entry concerns a single T cell receptor beta chain. This entry comes from a study of T cells in Graves' hyperthyroidism and ophthalmopathy. When ophthalmopathy did not progress within 18 months, Graves' hyperthyroidism was considered stable. Diagnoses were made from clinical symptoms, serum measures (thyroxine and TRAb), thyroid ultrasound and orbital computed tomography. The PBMCs studied were ones that came from 8.5 to 10 ml fresh peripheral blood. Template material for amplifying TCR beta CDR3 regions consisted of RNA transcripts. Initially, a first-round RT-PCR of the TCR CDR3 employed the HTBI primer set. MiXCR, applied by TCRdb to the multiplex PCR reads, yields one record per CDR3 protein. The data contain around 720,000 distinct CDR3 sequences, roughly a third of them seen just once; the ten biggest clones take up about a third. With 8 bases removed from V and 5 bases from J, the gap between germline ends came to 9 bases. This CDR3 is built from 12 residues. The V gene's germline CDR1 is ENHRY and CDR2 SYGVKD.

The sequenced sample consisted of blood. The chain links TRBV10-3 to TRBJ1-4; D uncertain. This sequence originates from a woman aged 40 to 49 with Graves' hyperthyroidism. The CDR3 reads CAIGQRNEKLFF. CDR3 in DNA: TGTGCCATCGGGCAGCGGAATGAAAAACTGTTTTTT.